This T cell receptor (beta chain) was captured in a study of human T cells and chemical hapten exposure. Study-wide background: Small pooled library volume differences chiefly drove per-sample TCR yield variation.

Study findings and constraints: No alteration of TCRs above 1 in 1000 frequency was seen with DPC sensitization.

In its sample, this clonotype was seen a few times. Its antigen is currently unknown. The study's library attached unique molecular identifiers to single cDNA molecules. As handled by the study authors: Counting gave a median of 95,638 TCRs per sample, with values ranging from about 23,224 to 700,000. TCRdb re-called the 5' RACE reads through MiXCR, storing one row per CDR3 protein. These V and J calls derive from TCRdb rather than the authors' analysis. Of roughly 81,000 distinct CDR3 sequences in the sample, 15% to 20% were seen once. Whole blood that had not been fractionated was the source of extracted total RNA. Unmatched junction bases numbered 9, after V lost 5 bases and J lost 2 bases. Germline CDR1 and CDR2: MNHEY and SMNVEV (reference sequence). There are 16 residues in the CDR3.

J is TRBJ2-3 and V is TRBV27, with 8 bases matching TRBD1. This TCR was sampled from a female donor in good health. The CDR3, as DNA: TGTGCCAGCAGTAATACCGGGACAGGTTCCACAGATACGCAGTATTTT. Its translation: CASSNTGTGSTDTQYF.